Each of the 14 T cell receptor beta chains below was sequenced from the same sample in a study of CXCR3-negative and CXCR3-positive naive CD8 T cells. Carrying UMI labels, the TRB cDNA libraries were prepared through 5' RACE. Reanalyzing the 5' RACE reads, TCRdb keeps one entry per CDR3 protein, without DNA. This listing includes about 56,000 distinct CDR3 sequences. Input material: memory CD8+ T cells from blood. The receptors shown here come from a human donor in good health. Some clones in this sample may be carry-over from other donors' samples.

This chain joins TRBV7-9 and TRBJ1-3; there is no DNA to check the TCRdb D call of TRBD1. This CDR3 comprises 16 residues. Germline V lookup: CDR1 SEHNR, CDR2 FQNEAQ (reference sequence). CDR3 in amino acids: CASQGAMDSSGNTIYF.

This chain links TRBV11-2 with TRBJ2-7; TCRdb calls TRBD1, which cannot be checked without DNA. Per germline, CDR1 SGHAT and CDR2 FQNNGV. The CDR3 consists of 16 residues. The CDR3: CASSLVNSGHLFGQYF.

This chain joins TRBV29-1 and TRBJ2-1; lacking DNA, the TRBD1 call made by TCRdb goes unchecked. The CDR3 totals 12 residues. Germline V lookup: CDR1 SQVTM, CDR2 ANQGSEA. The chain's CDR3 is CSVEIQGDEQFF.

The CDR3 loop is CASSALAGGPDEQFF. V usage is TRBV7-3 and J usage is TRBJ2-1; lacking DNA, the TRBD2 call made by TCRdb goes unchecked. The germline V gene has CDR1 SGHTA and CDR2 FQGTGA. This CDR3 comprises 15 residues.

The CDR3 sequence: CASSHAGGAYEQYF. V usage is TRBV11-2 and J usage is TRBJ2-7. This CDR3 has 14 residues. Looked up from germline, CDR1 is SGHAT and CDR2 is FQNNGV.

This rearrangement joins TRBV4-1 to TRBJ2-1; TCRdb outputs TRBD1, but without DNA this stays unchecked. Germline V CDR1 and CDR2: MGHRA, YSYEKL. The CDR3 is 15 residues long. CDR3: CASSHLSDRGHEQFF.

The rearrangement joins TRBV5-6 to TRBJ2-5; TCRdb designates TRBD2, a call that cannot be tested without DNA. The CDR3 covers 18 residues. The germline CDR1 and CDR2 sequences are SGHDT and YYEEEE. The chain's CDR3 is CASSLVMGGWANQETQYF.

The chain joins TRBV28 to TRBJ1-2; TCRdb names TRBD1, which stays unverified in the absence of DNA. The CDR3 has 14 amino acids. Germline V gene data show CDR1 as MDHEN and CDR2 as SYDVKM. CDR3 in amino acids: CASRGTGGSRGYTF.

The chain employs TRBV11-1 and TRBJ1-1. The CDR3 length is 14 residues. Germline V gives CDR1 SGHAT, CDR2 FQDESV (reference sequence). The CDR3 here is CASSSTGGNTEAFF.

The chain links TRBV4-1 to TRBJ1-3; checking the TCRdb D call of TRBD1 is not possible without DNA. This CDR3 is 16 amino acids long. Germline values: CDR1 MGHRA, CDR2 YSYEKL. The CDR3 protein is CASSQTGLFSGNTIYF.

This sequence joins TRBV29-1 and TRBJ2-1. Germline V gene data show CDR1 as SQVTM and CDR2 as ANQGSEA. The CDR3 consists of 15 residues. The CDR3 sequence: CSVDGQEYSYNEQFF.

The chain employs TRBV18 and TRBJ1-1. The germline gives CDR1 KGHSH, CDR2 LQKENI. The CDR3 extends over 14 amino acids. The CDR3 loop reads CASSPADGYTEAFF.

This CDR3 reads CASSLMTGTVSYEQYF. The chain joins TRBV7-8 to TRBJ2-7; the TCRdb D gene call, TRBD1, has no DNA to confirm it. The CDR3 length is 16 residues. Germline loops: CDR1 SGHVS, CDR2 FQNEAQ.

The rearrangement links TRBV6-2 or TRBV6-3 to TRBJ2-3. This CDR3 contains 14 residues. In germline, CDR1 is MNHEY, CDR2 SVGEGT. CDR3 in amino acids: CASSYSKSTDTQYF.